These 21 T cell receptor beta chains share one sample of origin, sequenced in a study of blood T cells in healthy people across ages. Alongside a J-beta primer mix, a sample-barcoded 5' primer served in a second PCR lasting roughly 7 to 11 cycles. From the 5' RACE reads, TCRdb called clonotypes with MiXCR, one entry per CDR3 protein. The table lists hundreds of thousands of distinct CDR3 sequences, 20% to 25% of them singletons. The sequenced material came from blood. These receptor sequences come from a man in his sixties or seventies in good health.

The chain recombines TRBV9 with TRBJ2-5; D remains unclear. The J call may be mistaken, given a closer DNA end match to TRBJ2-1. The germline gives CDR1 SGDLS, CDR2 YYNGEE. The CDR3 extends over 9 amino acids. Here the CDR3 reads CASVNEQFF. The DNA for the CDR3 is TGTGCCAGCGTCAATGAGCAGTTCTTC.

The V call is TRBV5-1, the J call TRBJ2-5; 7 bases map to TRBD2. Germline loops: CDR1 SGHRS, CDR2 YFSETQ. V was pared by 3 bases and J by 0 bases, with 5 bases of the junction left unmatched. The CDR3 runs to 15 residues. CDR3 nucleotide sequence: TGCGCCAGCAGCTCCCTTACTAGCGACCAAGAGACCCAGTACTTC. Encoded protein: CASSSLTSDQETQYF.

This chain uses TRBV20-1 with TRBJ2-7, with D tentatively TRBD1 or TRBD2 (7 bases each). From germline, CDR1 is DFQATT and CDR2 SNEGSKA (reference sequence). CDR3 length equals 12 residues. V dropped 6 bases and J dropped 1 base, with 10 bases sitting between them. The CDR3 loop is CSAQGGSYEQYF. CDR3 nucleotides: TGCAGTGCCCAGGGGGGGTCCTACGAGCAGTACTTC.

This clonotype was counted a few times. This CDR3 reads CASSELTGGRAETQYF. CDR3 sequence (DNA): TGTGCCAGCAGTGAATTGACAGGGGGTAGGGCGGAGACCCAGTACTTC. The genes are TRBV25-1 and TRBJ2-5, with 9 bases fitting TRBD1. The V gene end was trimmed by 1 base and the J gene end by 5 bases; junction bases not matched to a gene: 8. Germline values: CDR1 MGHDK, CDR2 SYGVNS. The CDR3 sequence is 16 residues long.

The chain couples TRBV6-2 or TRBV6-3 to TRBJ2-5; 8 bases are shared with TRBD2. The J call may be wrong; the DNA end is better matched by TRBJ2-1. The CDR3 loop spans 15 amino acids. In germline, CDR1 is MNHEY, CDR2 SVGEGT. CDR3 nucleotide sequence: TGTGCCAGCAGCCTAGGGAGCGGGAGAGAGGATGAGCAGTTCTTC. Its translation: CASSLGSGREDEQFF.

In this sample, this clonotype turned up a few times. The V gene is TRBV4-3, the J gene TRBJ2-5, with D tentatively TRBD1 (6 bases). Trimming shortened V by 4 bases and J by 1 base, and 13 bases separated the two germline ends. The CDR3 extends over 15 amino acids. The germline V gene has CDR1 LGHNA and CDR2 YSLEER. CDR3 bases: TGCGCCAGCAGCCTTCGGCAGGGGCCCCAAGAGACCCAGTACTTC. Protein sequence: CASSLRQGPQETQYF.

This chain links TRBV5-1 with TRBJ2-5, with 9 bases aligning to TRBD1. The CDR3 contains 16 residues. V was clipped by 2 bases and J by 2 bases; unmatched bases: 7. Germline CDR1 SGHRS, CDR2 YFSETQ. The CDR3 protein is CASSFAGQGGQETQYF. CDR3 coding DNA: TGCGCCAGCAGCTTTGCGGGACAGGGAGGGCAAGAGACCCAGTACTTC. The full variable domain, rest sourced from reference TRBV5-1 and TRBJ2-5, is KAGVTQTPRYLIKTRGQQVTLSCSPISGHRSVSWYQQTPGQGLQFLFEYFSETQRNKGNFPGRFSGRQFSNSRSEMNVSTLELGDSALYLCASSFAGQGGQETQYFGPGTRLLVL.

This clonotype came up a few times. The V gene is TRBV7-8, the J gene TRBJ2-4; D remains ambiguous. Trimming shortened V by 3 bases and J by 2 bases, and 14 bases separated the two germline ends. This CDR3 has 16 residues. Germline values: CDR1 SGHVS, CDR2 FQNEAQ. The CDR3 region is CASSFVGPRSKNIQYF. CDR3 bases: TGTGCCAGCAGCTTTGTCGGTCCAAGGTCCAAAAACATTCAGTACTTC. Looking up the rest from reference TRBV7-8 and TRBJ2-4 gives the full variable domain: GAGVSQSPRYKVAKRGQDVALRCDPISGHVSLFWYQQALGQGPEFLTYFQNEAQLDKSGLPSDRFFAERPEGSVSTLKIQRTQQEDSAVYLCASSFVGPRSKNIQYFGAGTRLSVL.

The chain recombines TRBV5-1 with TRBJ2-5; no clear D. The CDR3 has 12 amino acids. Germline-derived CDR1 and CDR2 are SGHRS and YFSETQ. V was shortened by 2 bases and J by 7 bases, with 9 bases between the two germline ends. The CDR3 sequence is CASSLNLATQYF. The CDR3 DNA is TGCGCCAGCAGCTTAAACTTGGCGACCCAGTACTTC.

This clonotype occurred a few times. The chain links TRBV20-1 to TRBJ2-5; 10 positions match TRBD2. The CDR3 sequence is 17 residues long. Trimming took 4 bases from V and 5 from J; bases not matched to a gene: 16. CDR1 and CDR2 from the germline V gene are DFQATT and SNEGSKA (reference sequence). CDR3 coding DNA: TGCAGTGCTACCCCTTGGGCTAGCGGGAGTGTGATGGAGACCCAGTACTTC. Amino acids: CSATPWASGSVMETQYF.

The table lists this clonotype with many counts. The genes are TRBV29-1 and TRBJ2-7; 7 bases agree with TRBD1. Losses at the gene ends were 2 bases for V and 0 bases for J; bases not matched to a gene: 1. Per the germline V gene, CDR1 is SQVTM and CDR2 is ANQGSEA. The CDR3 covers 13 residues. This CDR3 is CSVEQGDSYEQYF. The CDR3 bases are TGCAGCGTTGAACAGGGGGACTCCTACGAGCAGTACTTC.

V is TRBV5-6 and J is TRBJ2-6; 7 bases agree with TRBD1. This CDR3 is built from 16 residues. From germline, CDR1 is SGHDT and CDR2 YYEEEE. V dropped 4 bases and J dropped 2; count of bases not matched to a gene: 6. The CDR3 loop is CASSQDRETGANVLTF. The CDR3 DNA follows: TGTGCCAGCAGCCAAGACAGGGAGACTGGGGCCAACGTCCTGACTTTC.

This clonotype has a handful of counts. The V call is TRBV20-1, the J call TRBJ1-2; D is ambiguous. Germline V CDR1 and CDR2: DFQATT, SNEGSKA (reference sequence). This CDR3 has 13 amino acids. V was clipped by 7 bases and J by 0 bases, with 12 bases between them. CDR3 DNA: TGCAGTGTACCACCCAGCACTAACTATGGCTACACCTTC. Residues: CSVPPSTNYGYTF.

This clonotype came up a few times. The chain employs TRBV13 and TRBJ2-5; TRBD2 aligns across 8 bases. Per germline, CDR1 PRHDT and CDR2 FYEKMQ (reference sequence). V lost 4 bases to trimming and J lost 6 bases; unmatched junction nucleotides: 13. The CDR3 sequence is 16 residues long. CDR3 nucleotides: TGTGCCAGCAGCTCTCTAAGCGCGGGAGGAGGGCAGACCCAGTACTTC. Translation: CASSSLSAGGGQTQYF.

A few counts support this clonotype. As DNA, the CDR3 is TGCAGTGCCTTACCTTTAGCGGGAGTAGACAATGAGCAGTTCTTC. Encoded protein: CSALPLAGVDNEQFF. The chain carries TRBV20-1 and TRBJ2-1, with TRBD2 matching over 9 bases. The germline CDR1 and CDR2 sequences are DFQATT and SNEGSKA (reference sequence). Unmatched junction bases numbered 11, after V lost 6 bases and J lost 5 bases. The CDR3 runs to 15 residues.

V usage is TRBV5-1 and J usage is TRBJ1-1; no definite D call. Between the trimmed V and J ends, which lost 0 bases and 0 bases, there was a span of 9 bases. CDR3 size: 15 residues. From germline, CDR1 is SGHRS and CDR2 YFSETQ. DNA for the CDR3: TGCGCCAGCAGCTTGGGATTCTCGATGAACACTGAAGCTTTCTTT. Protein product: CASSLGFSMNTEAFF. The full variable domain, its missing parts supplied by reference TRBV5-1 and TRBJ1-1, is KAGVTQTPRYLIKTRGQQVTLSCSPISGHRSVSWYQQTPGQGLQFLFEYFSETQRNKGNFPGRFSGRQFSNSRSEMNVSTLELGDSALYLCASSLGFSMNTEAFFGQGTRLTVV.

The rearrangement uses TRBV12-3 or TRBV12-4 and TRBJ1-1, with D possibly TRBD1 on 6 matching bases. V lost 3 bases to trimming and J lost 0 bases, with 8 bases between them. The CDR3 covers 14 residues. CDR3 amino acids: CASSFGDMNTEAFF. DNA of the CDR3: TGTGCCAGCAGTTTTGGGGACATGAACACTGAAGCTTTCTTT.

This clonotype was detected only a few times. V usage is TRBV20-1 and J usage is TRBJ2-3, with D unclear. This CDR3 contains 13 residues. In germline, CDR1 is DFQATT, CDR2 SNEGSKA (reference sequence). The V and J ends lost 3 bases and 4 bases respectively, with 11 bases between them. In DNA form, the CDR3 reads TGCAGTGCTAGTAGCCTGAGCTCAGATACGCAGTATTTT. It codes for CSASSLSSDTQYF.

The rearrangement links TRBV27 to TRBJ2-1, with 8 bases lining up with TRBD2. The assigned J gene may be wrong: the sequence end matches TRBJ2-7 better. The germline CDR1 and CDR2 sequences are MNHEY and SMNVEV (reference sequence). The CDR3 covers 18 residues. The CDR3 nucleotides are TGTGCCAGCAGCACGCACGATAGGACGGGAGGGGACATGTACGAGCAGTACTTC. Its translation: CASSTHDRTGGDMYEQYF.

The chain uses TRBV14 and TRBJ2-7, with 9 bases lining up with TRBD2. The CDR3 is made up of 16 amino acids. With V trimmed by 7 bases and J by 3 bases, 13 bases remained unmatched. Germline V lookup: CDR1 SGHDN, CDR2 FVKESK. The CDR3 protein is CASNRPGLAGFYEQYF. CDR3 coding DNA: TGTGCCAGCAACCGCCCAGGGCTAGCGGGGTTCTACGAGCAGTACTTC. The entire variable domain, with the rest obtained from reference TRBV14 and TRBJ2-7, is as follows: EAGVTQFPSHSVIEKGQTVTLRCDPISGHDNLYWYRRVMGKEIKFLLHFVKESKQDESGMPNNRFLAERTGGTYSTLKVQPAELEDSGVYFCASNRPGLAGFYEQYFGPGTRLTVT.

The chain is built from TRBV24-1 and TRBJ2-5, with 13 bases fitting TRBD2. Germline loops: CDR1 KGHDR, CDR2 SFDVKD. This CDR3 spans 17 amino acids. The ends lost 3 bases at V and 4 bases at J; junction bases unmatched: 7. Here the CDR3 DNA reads TGTGCCACCAGTGATCCGGGACTAGCGGGGACTTCAGAGACCCAGTACTTC. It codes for CATSDPGLAGTSETQYF.